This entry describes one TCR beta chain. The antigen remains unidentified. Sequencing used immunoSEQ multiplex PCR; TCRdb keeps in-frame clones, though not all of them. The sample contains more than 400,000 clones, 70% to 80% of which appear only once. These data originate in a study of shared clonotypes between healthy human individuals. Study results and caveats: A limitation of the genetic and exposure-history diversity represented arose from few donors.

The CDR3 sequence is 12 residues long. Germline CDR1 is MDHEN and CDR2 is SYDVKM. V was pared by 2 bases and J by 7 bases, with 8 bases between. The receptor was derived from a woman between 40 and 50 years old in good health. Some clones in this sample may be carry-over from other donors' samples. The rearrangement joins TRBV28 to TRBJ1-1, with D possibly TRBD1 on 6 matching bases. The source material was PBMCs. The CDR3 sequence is CASSLRTDEAFF. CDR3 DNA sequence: TGTGCCAGCAGTTTACGGACAGATGAAGCTTTCTTT.